The 27 T cell receptor beta chains below all came from one sample that was sequenced in a study of cytomegalovirus exposure and HLA in healthy donors. Assay used: immunoSEQ multiplex PCR; TCRdb lists only in-frame clones, some missing. The table shows 150,000 to 250,000 clones, with 65% to 90% occurring only once. Sequenced material: PBMCs. The receptor source for this set is a woman under 40 in good health and CMV-seropositive.

The chain uses TRBV27 and TRBJ2-1; 7 bases align to TRBD1. The germline CDR1 and CDR2 sequences are MNHEY and SMNVEV (reference sequence). The CDR3 loop spans 17 amino acids. Trimming at V came to 5 bases and at J to 2 bases, leaving 12 bases not matched to a gene. The CDR3 bases are TGTGCCAGCAGTACCTTTTCCTCGGGACAGACCTACAATGAGCAGTTCTTC. Translating gives CASSTFSSGQTYNEQFF.

The genes are TRBV27 and TRBJ2-3, with D perhaps matching TRBD2 (5 bases). The V end lost 6 bases, the J end lost 3 bases, and 10 bases lay between the germline ends. CDR3 length: 13 amino acids. The germline V gene encodes CDR1 MNHEY and CDR2 SMNVEV (reference sequence). The CDR3 region is CASRTSGTDTQYF. The CDR3 coding sequence is TGTGCCAGCAGAACGAGCGGAACAGATACGCAGTATTTT.

This clone has only a few counts. The chain is built from TRBV10-2 and TRBJ1-1; D is undetermined. The CDR3 is 12 residues long. Trimming took 4 bases from V and 0 from J, leaving 3 bases between them. The germline gives CDR1 WSHSY, CDR2 SAAADI. CDR3 region: CASSAVNTEAFF. CDR3 bases: TGCGCCAGCAGTGCAGTGAACACTGAAGCTTTCTTT.

The V call is TRBV4-1, the J call TRBJ1-2; D is undetermined. The CDR3 contains 14 residues. Between the trimmed V and J ends, which lost 0 bases and 9 bases, there was a span of 14 bases. CDR1 and CDR2 (germline): MGHRA, YSYEKL. CDR3 DNA sequence: TGCGCCAGCAGCCAAGACGGGTCGGGGTTTAGCTACACCTTC. Its protein is CASSQDGSGFSYTF.

The chain has TRBV6-5 and TRBJ1-1; 9 bases match TRBD1. The CDR3 sequence is 14 residues long. Germline CDR1 and CDR2: MNHEY and SVGAGI. V shed 7 bases and J 0 bases; nucleotides not matched to a gene: 3. CDR3 DNA sequence: TGTGCCAGCACCCGGGACAGGGTGAACACTGAAGCTTTCTTT. Its protein product is CASTRDRVNTEAFF.

V usage is TRBV27 and J usage is TRBJ1-5, with D tentatively TRBD1 (6 bases). The V gene lost 2 bases and the J gene lost 4 bases, with 12 bases spanning the gap. In germline, CDR1 is MNHEY, CDR2 SMNVEV (reference sequence). This CDR3 is built from 15 residues. The CDR3 DNA sequence: TGTGCCAGCAGTTTACACCGGGACACAAATCAGCCCCAGCATTTT. Protein sequence: CASSLHRDTNQPQHF.

This chain links TRBV5-3 with TRBJ1-4, with D perhaps TRBD1 (5 bases). TRBV5-3 is an open reading frame, and its role is uncertain. V dropped 1 base and J dropped 8 bases, with 9 bases sitting between them. This CDR3 spans 13 amino acids. This CDR3 is CARSLIGVEKLFF. As DNA, the CDR3 is TGTGCCAGAAGCTTGATAGGGGTAGAAAAACTGTTTTTT.

The CDR3 protein is CSVPATGAVTEAFF. In DNA form, the CDR3 reads TGCAGCGTTCCGGCGACAGGGGCTGTCACTGAAGCTTTCTTT. The chain joins TRBV29-1 to TRBJ1-1; 8 bases agree with TRBD1. The junction had 9 bases not matched to a gene; V was cut back by 5 bases and J by 4 bases. There are 14 residues in the CDR3. Germline V lookup: CDR1 SQVTM, CDR2 ANQGSEA.

V gene TRBV13 combines with J gene TRBJ1-1, with unresolved D. V lost 5 bases, J lost 1 base, and 11 bases lay in between. CDR3 length equals 14 residues. From germline, CDR1 is PRHDT and CDR2 FYEKMQ (reference sequence). CDR3 nucleotide sequence: TGTGCCAGCAGCCTCAACCGCGGGAACACTGAAGCTTTCTTT. This sequence encodes CASSLNRGNTEAFF.

This chain joins TRBV5-1 and TRBJ2-6; D unresolved. V was shortened by 0 bases and J by 2 bases, with 9 bases between the two germline ends. Per germline, CDR1 SGHRS and CDR2 YFSETQ. CDR3 length equals 16 residues. Here the CDR3 reads CASSLDGAPGANVLTF. As DNA, the CDR3 is TGCGCCAGCAGCTTGGACGGAGCCCCTGGGGCCAACGTCCTGACTTTC.

V usage is TRBV2 and J usage is TRBJ1-1; D uncertain. The CDR3 is 12 residues long. The V gene lost 1 base and the J gene lost 13 bases, with 13 bases spanning the gap. Per germline, CDR1 SNHLY and CDR2 FYNNEI. The CDR3 nucleotides read TGTGCCAGCAGTGAAGTCTCCCGGGCGGGTTTCTTT. It translates to CASSEVSRAGFF.

This clone was counted only a few times. This rearrangement joins TRBV2 to TRBJ1-1; maybe TRBD1 (5 bases). CDR1 and CDR2 (germline): SNHLY, FYNNEI. V shed 4 bases and J shed 3 bases, with 12 bases lying between them. The CDR3 has 14 residues. The chain's CDR3 is CASSGGVSYTEAFF. The CDR3 nucleotides are TGTGCCAGCAGTGGGGGCGTGTCATACACTGAAGCTTTCTTT.

This clone was detected once. The chain carries TRBV2 and TRBJ1-2; TRBD1 is a possible D gene (5 bases). V lost 4 bases, J lost 0 bases, and 9 bases lay in between. CDR1 is SNHLY, CDR2 FYNNEI, per germline. The CDR3 sequence is 14 residues long. CDR3 region: CASSVGGANYGYTF. Written as DNA, the CDR3 is TGTGCCAGCAGTGTGGGGGGAGCTAACTATGGCTACACCTTC.

The chain combines TRBV18 with TRBJ1-4; 8 nucleotides align to TRBD1. This CDR3 region has 16 residues. The V gene's germline CDR1 is KGHSH and CDR2 LQKENI. After removal of 3 bases from V and 5 bases from J, the junction contained 8 bases not matched to a gene. The CDR3 DNA reads as TGTGCCAGCTCACCTCGACACGGACAGGGCAATGAAAAACTGTTTTTT. Amino acids: CASSPRHGQGNEKLFF.

The V gene is TRBV4-2, the J gene TRBJ2-7, with TRBD2 as a possible D gene (5 bases). Germline values: CDR1 LGHNA, CDR2 YNFKEQ. This CDR3 is built from 15 residues. The V end lost 4 bases, the J end lost 2 bases, and 15 bases lay between the germline ends. This chain's CDR3 is CASSPSGSDPYEQYF. Written as DNA, the CDR3 is TGTGCCAGCAGCCCCTCGGGGAGCGACCCCTACGAGCAGTACTTC.

This chain uses TRBV29-1 with TRBJ2-1; 7 nucleotides agree with TRBD2. This CDR3 is 12 amino acids long. Per germline, CDR1 SQVTM and CDR2 ANQGSEA. Unmatched junction bases numbered 5, after V lost 4 bases and J lost 8 bases. The CDR3 reads CSVVTSEHEQFF. The CDR3 nucleotides are TGCAGCGTTGTTACTAGCGAGCATGAGCAGTTCTTC.

This chain connects TRBV19 to TRBJ2-7, with 10 bases aligning to TRBD2. Germline V CDR1 and CDR2: LNHDA, SQIVND (reference sequence). The CDR3 length is 14 residues. V dropped 10 bases and J dropped 2; count of bases not matched to a gene: 8. The CDR3 coding sequence is TGTGCCACCCGAGGACTAGCGGATACCTACGAGCAGTACTTC. This sequence encodes CATRGLADTYEQYF.

V is TRBV19 and J is TRBJ2-2, with 7 bases fitting TRBD2. Germline assignment: CDR1 LNHDA and CDR2 SQIVND (reference sequence). Trimming cost V 4 bases and J 2 bases; bases outside gene matches: 7. The CDR3 runs 16 residues. The CDR3 coding sequence is TGTGCCAGTAGTAGGAGGCTAGCGGATAACACCGGGGAGCTGTTTTTT. Its protein product is CASSRRLADNTGELFF. Together with reference TRBV19 and TRBJ2-2, the CDR3 gives the full variable domain: DGGITQSPKYLFRKEGQNVTLSCEQNLNHDAMYWYRQDPGQGLRLIYYSQIVNDFQKGDIAEGYSVSREKKESFPLTVTSAQKNPTAFYLCASSRRLADNTGELFFGEGSRLTVL.

V and J are TRBV6-5 and TRBJ1-4; TRBD1 agrees at 8 bases. The CDR3 loop spans 15 amino acids. Germline trimming cut 0 bases from V and 8 bases from J; bases unmatched to any gene: 5. CDR1 is MNHEY, CDR2 SVGAGI, per germline. CDR3 sequence: CASSYSTGGGEKLFF. The CDR3 region has the DNA TGTGCCAGCAGTTACTCAACAGGGGGAGGGGAAAAACTGTTTTTT.

CDR3 sequence: CASSVPSADTQYF. The CDR3 DNA sequence: TGCGCCAGCAGCGTCCCTAGCGCAGATACGCAGTATTTT. This rearrangement joins TRBV5-1 to TRBJ2-3, with D possibly TRBD2 on 6 matching bases. The CDR3 consists of 13 residues. Germline CDR1 SGHRS, CDR2 YFSETQ. Trimming removed 4 bases at V and 4 bases at J, with 10 bases between.

The CDR3 region has the DNA TGTGCCAGCAGTTTAAGGACAGACCCGAACTACAATGAGCAGTTCTTC. Its translation: CASSLRTDPNYNEQFF. The chain has TRBV6-5 and TRBJ2-1; weak D call: TRBD1 (6 bases). The ends were cut back, 4 bases at V and 3 bases at J, with 16 bases in the middle. Per germline, CDR1 MNHEY and CDR2 SVGAGI. The CDR3 sequence is 16 residues long.

The chain employs TRBV19 and TRBJ2-2, with TRBD2 identical over 16 bases. Losses at the gene ends were 7 bases for V and 0 bases for J; bases not matched to a gene: 8. This CDR3 comprises 19 residues. Germline V CDR1 and CDR2: LNHDA, SQIVND (reference sequence). In nucleotides, the CDR3 is TGTGCCAGTACCAGGCCGGGACTAGCGGGAGGGACGAACACCGGGGAGCTGTTTTTT. This sequence encodes CASTRPGLAGGTNTGELFF.

This chain uses TRBV6-5 with TRBJ2-2; no firm D call. CDR3 length equals 13 residues. The germline CDR1 and CDR2 sequences are MNHEY and SVGAGI. The V and J ends lost 2 bases and 6 bases respectively, with 7 bases between them. CDR3 sequence: CASSYRSSGELFF. CDR3 nucleotide sequence: TGTGCCAGCAGTTACCGGAGTTCCGGGGAGCTGTTTTTT.

The V and J genes are TRBV6-5 and TRBJ1-1, with 9 bases matching TRBD1. After removal of 1 base from V and 12 bases from J, the junction contained 3 bases not matched to a gene. From germline, CDR1 is MNHEY and CDR2 SVGAGI. This CDR3 is built from 12 residues. CDR3 loop: CASSYYGTGPFF. The CDR3 DNA follows: TGTGCCAGCAGTTACTATGGGACAGGGCCTTTCTTT.

In this sample, this clone turned up a few times. The rearrangement links TRBV30 to TRBJ1-1; possibly TRBD1 for D (6 bases). V was pared by 2 bases and J by 4 bases, with 17 bases between. The CDR3 sequence is 15 residues long. Germline V gives CDR1 GTSNPN, CDR2 SVGIG (reference sequence). The CDR3 loop reads CAWSPRTALSTEAFF. The DNA for the CDR3 is TGTGCCTGGAGTCCTAGGACAGCTTTAAGCACTGAAGCTTTCTTT.

V usage is TRBV6-5 and J usage is TRBJ2-2, with TRBD2 matching 7 bases. CDR3 length equals 14 residues. The trim removed 0 bases at V and 15 bases at J, leaving 10 bases unmatched. CDR1 and CDR2 (germline): MNHEY, SVGAGI. This chain's CDR3 is CASSYSILGREMFF. DNA for the CDR3: TGTGCCAGCAGTTACTCGATTCTTGGGAGGGAAATGTTTTTT.

This sequence joins TRBV19 and TRBJ1-5, with 7 bases matching TRBD1. Trimming at V came to 1 base and at J to 0 bases, leaving 9 bases not matched to a gene. Germline CDR1 and CDR2: LNHDA and SQIVND (reference sequence). This CDR3 spans 18 amino acids. The CDR3 sequence: CASSIVGSRGYSNQPQHF. In nucleotides, the CDR3 is TGTGCCAGTAGTATAGTAGGGAGCAGGGGGTATAGCAATCAGCCCCAGCATTTT. Combining the CDR3 with reference TRBV19 and TRBJ1-5 gives the whole variable domain DGGITQSPKYLFRKEGQNVTLSCEQNLNHDAMYWYRQDPGQGLRLIYYSQIVNDFQKGDIAEGYSVSREKKESFPLTVTSAQKNPTAFYLCASSIVGSRGYSNQPQHFGDGTRLSIL.